These 13 T cell receptor beta chains were sequenced from one sample in a study of tumor-infiltrating lymphocytes in primary liver carcinoma. TCR beta cDNA was made from 450 to 500 ng total RNA with a constant-region primer. Slightly modified ARM-PCR, run as three nested multiplex PCR rounds, produced the TCR beta libraries. TRBV1-TRBV30 forward and Cbeta reverse primers drove the first two roughly 10-cycle rounds. TCRdb re-called the multiplex PCR reads through MiXCR, storing one row per CDR3 protein. The sample has 310,000 or so distinct CDR3 sequences; less than 70% are singletons. Unsorted whole blood served as the source of blood RNA, and germline DNA was extracted as well. The sample consisted of peripheral blood. These receptor sequences come from a man aged 35 to 55 with primary liver carcinoma and hepatitis B virus infection.

A note on this clonotype: The conserved phenylalanine or tryptophan normally closing the CDR3 is absent here, so this likely arose from a read error. The chain joins TRBV7-9 to TRBJ2-7; 9 bases align to TRBD1. The germline CDR1 and CDR2 sequences are SEHNR and FQNEAQ (reference sequence). The CDR3 loop spans 18 amino acids. The CDR3, as DNA: TGTGCCAGCAGCTTATATGGCCGACGGGACAGGGAAACCTACGAACAGTACTCC. Translated: CASSLYGRRDRETYEQYS.

By proportion, this clonotype is medium-sized. The gene calls are TRBV6-1 and TRBJ2-2; 8 bases agree with TRBD1. Per the germline V gene, CDR1 is MNHNS and CDR2 is SASEGT. The CDR3 is 15 amino acids. The V and J ends lost 3 bases and 3 bases, in that order; junction bases with no gene match: 3. The CDR3 sequence: CASSDGRGHTGELFF. CDR3 DNA: TGTGCCAGCAGTGATGGCAGGGGGCACACCGGGGAGCTGTTTTTT.

This clonotype was seen once. The chain recombines TRBV11-2 with TRBJ2-7, with D tentatively TRBD1 (5 bases). Germline V gives CDR1 SGHAT, CDR2 FQNNGV. The CDR3 consists of 15 residues. The CDR3 spells CVRSLDTDTSREQYF. The CDR3 coding sequence is TGTGTCAGAAGCTTAGATACGGACACTTCTCGTGAGCAGTACTTC.

This clonotype has a count of ten or more. The chain links TRBV29-1 to TRBJ2-7; D gene unclear. The CDR3 sequence is 10 residues long. Germline V gene lookup returns CDR1 SQVTM and CDR2 ANQGSEA. The V end was cut by 6 bases, the J end by 5 bases, with 8 bases between. The CDR3 protein is CSVPRDEQYF. The CDR3 DNA reads TGCAGCGTACCTAGGGACGAGCAGTACTTC.

DNA for the CDR3: TGTGCCAGCAGCTCCGGGACAGAGGTGACCGGGGGGTTGTTTTTT. Translation gives CASSSGTEVTGGLFF. The genes are TRBV5-6 and TRBJ2-2; D may match TRBD1 or TRBD2 (7 bases each). This CDR3 has 15 residues. Per germline, CDR1 SGHDT and CDR2 YYEEEE. V gave up 3 bases and J gave up 15 bases, with 24 bases separating them.

This clonotype has a single count. A much larger clone is a single base away; this may be a read error. The chain recombines TRBV12-3 or TRBV12-4 with TRBJ1-4; maybe TRBD1 (6 bases). The V gene lost 7 bases and the J gene lost 0 bases, with 12 bases spanning the gap. CDR3 length: 15 amino acids. The CDR3 region is CASIEGQSTNEKLFF. CDR3 nucleotides: TGTGCCAGCATTGAAGGACAGTCAACTAATGAAAAACTGTTTTTT.

This clonotype appeared a single time. V is TRBV6-6 and J is TRBJ2-1, with D tentatively TRBD1 (6 bases). The CDR3 contains 17 residues. The germline CDR1 and CDR2 sequences are MNHNY and SVGAGI (reference sequence). Between the trimmed V and J ends, which lost 2 bases and 10 bases, there was a span of 24 bases. In DNA form, the CDR3 reads TGTGCCAGCAGTTACGGGGGCACTCAGCGCCCCAGTGTGGAGCAGTTCTTC. Translation: CASSYGGTQRPSVEQFF.

This clonotype was picked up a small number of times. This sequence joins TRBV4-2 and TRBJ2-3; 10 nucleotides line up with TRBD2. The CDR3 spans 17 residues. With V trimmed by 1 base and J by 2 bases, 6 bases remained unmatched. Germline assignment: CDR1 LGHNA and CDR2 YNFKEQ. This chain's CDR3 is CASSQAPGLAYTDTQYF. The CDR3 coding sequence is TGTGCCAGCAGCCAAGCCCCGGGACTAGCGTACACAGATACGCAGTATTTT.

Only a few counts were recorded for this clonotype. J is TRBJ1-2 and V is TRBV28; D is possibly TRBD1 (5 bases). The CDR3 is 12 residues long. The germline V gene encodes CDR1 MDHEN and CDR2 SYDVKM. The V end was cut by 7 bases, the J end by 7 bases, with 13 bases between. The CDR3 loop is CASMRQGGGYTF. CDR3 bases: TGTGCCAGCATGCGGCAGGGTGGTGGCTACACCTTC.

The gene calls are TRBV29-1 and TRBJ2-1; 9 positions agree with TRBD1. The CDR3 length is 15 residues. After removal of 8 bases from V and 8 bases from J, the junction contained 16 bases not matched to a gene. Germline V gene sequence: CDR1 SQVTM, CDR2 ANQGSEA. The CDR3 here is CSPRTETGGGYEQFF. The CDR3 nucleotides read TGCAGCCCAAGGACCGAGACAGGGGGTGGCTATGAGCAGTTCTTC.

The chain employs TRBV28 and TRBJ2-4; 7 positions agree with TRBD2. This CDR3 region has 14 residues. Germline CDR1 MDHEN, CDR2 SYDVKM. After removal of 2 bases from V and 8 bases from J, the junction contained 6 bases not matched to a gene. This CDR3 is CASSLPRDYDIQYF. CDR3 nucleotide sequence: TGTGCCAGCAGTTTACCCCGGGACTATGACATTCAGTACTTC.

The rearrangement uses TRBV7-8 and TRBJ2-3; 7 bases fit TRBD1. V shed 4 bases and J 5 bases; nucleotides not matched to a gene: 9. This CDR3 is 15 amino acids long. In germline, CDR1 is SGHVS, CDR2 FQNEAQ. CDR3 loop: CASSSPTGDIDTQYF. The CDR3 coding sequence is TGTGCCAGCAGCTCCCCAACAGGGGACATAGATACGCAGTATTTT.

This chain uses TRBV5-4 with TRBJ2-2; D not resolved. The CDR3 totals 14 residues. Germline V gene sequence: CDR1 SGHNT, CDR2 YYREEE (reference sequence). V was clipped by 2 bases and J by 2 bases, with 7 bases between them. The CDR3 DNA reads as TGTGCCAGCAGCTTCCGATTTAACACCGGGGAGCTGTTTTTT. As protein: CASSFRFNTGELFF.